The entry below describes one T cell receptor beta chain. The table came from immunoSEQ multiplex PCR; TCRdb's copy has only in-frame clones and leaves some out. This table holds around 89,000 clones, approximately 91% found once. Germline lookup yields CDR1 SGHTA and CDR2 FQGNSA. This CDR3 spans 17 amino acids. Trimming removed 1 base from V and 5 bases from J, with 17 bases in between. The sample originates from a study of OX40 agonist ivuxolimab in advanced cancers. The V and J genes are TRBV7-2 and TRBJ2-2; D may be TRBD2 (6 bases). This receptor was identified in an adult with an advanced solid tumor such as melanoma, head and neck, liver or kidney cancer. Sequencing was performed on CD4+ or CD8+ T cells sorted from blood, taken in a trial of the OX40 agonist ivuxolimab. The CDR3 region is CASSLVKGLLGTGELFF. The CDR3 DNA is TGTGCCAGCAGCTTAGTAAAGGGACTTCTAGGTACCGGGGAGCTGTTTTTT.